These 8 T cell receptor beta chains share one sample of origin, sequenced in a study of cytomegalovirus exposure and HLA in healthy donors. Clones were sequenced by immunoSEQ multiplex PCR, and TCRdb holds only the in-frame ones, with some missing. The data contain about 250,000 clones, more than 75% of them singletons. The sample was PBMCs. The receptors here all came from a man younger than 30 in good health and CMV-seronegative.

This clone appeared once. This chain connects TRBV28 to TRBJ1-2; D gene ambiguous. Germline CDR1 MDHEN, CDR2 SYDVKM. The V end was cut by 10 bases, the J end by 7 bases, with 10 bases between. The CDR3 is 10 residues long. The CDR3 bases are TGTGCCATATTCGGGAGTGGCTACACCTTC. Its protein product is CAIFGSGYTF.

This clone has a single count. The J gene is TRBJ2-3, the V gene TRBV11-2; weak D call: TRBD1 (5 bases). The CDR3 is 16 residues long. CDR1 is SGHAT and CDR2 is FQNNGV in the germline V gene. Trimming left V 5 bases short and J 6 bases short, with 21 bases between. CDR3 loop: CASSPSVSGKGDTQYF. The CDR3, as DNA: TGTGCCAGCAGCCCCTCCGTGAGTGGGAAGGGGGATACGCAGTATTTT.

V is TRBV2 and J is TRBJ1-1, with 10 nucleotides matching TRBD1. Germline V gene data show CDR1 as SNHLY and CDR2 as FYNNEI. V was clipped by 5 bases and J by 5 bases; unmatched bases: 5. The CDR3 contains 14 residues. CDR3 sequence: CASSKTGGSTEAFF. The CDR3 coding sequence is TGTGCCAGCAGTAAGACAGGGGGCAGTACTGAAGCTTTCTTT.

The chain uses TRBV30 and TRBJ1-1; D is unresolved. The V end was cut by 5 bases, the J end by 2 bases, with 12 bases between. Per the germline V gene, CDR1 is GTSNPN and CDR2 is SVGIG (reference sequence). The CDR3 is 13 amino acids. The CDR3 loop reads CAWGRRANTEAFF. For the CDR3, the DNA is TGTGCCTGGGGGAGGCGGGCAAACACTGAAGCTTTCTTT.

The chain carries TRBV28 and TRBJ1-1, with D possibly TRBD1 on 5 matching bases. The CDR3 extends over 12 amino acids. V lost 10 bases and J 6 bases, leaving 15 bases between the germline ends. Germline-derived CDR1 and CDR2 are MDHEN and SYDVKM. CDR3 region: CATRGSFPEAFF. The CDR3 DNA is TGTGCCACCCGGGGGAGTTTTCCTGAAGCTTTCTTT.

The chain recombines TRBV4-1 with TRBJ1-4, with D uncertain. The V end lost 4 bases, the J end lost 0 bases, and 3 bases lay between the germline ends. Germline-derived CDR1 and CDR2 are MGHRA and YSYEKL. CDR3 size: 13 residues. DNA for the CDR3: TGCGCCAGCAGCCTCGCAACTAATGAAAAACTGTTTTTT. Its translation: CASSLATNEKLFF.

The CDR3 DNA sequence: TGTGCCAGCTCACCCAGGCTTGACAATTCACCCCTCCACTTT. Translating it yields CASSPRLDNSPLHF. The chain carries TRBV18 and TRBJ1-6, with D hard to call. The CDR3 sequence is 14 residues long. Deletions cut 3 bases from V and 7 bases from J, with 10 bases between. Germline loops: CDR1 KGHSH, CDR2 LQKENI.

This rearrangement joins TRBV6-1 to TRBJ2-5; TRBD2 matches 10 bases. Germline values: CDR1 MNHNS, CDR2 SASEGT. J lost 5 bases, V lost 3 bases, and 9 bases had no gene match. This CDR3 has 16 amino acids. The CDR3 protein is CASSETSGGAGETQYF. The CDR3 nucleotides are TGTGCCAGCAGTGAGACCAGCGGGGGGGCCGGGGAGACCCAGTACTTC.